Presented here are 21 T cell receptor beta chains from one specimen sequenced in a study of blood T cell repertoires in COVID-19. The repertoire was sequenced with immunoSEQ multiplex PCR; TCRdb's copy has only in-frame clones and lacks some. The profile shows around 65,000 clones, roughly 79% of them singletons. The material sequenced was peripheral blood. Receptors originate from a human donor in a cohort sampled during active COVID-19.

The CDR3 protein is CASSPNRGQYYGYTF. CDR3 nucleotide sequence: TGTGCCAGCTCACCAAACAGGGGGCAGTACTATGGCTACACCTTC. V is TRBV18 and J is TRBJ1-2, with 9 bases lining up with TRBD1. The CDR3 has 15 amino acids. Germline loops: CDR1 KGHSH, CDR2 LQKENI. The V gene end was trimmed by 2 bases and the J gene end by 3 bases; junction bases not matched to a gene: 4.

The chain employs TRBV18 and TRBJ2-3; the D gene is possibly TRBD1 (5 bases). This CDR3 is built from 16 residues. In germline, CDR1 is KGHSH, CDR2 LQKENI. Between the trimmed V and J ends, which lost 0 bases and 0 bases, there was a span of 10 bases. The CDR3 DNA follows: TGTGCCAGCTCACCACCGAGTCAGGGTAGCACAGATACGCAGTATTTT. Translating gives CASSPPSQGSTDTQYF.

The J gene is TRBJ2-1, the V gene TRBV5-1, with D uncertain. Germline values: CDR1 SGHRS, CDR2 YFSETQ. V was pared by 0 bases and J by 4 bases, with 11 bases between. The length of the CDR3 is 15 residues. The CDR3 region has the DNA TGCGCCAGCAGCTTGGAACCAGGAAATTACAATGAGCAGTTCTTC. It is translated as CASSLEPGNYNEQFF.

This chain connects TRBV9 to TRBJ1-6; 9 bases fit TRBD1. Germline V CDR1 and CDR2: SGDLS, YYNGEE. This CDR3 has 15 residues. The V gene end was trimmed by 4 bases and the J gene end by 5 bases; junction bases not matched to a gene: 4. The CDR3 DNA reads TGTGCCAGCAGCACAGGGGACAGGGATAATTCACCCCTCCACTTT. Translation gives CASSTGDRDNSPLHF.

The chain has TRBV11-3 and TRBJ2-5; possibly TRBD2 for D (6 bases). This CDR3 is built from 16 residues. With 7 bases removed from V and 1 base from J, the gap between germline ends came to 19 bases. The germline CDR1 and CDR2 sequences are SGHNT and YENEEA. The CDR3 sequence is CASIPRRRGRQETQYF. DNA of the CDR3: TGTGCCAGCATCCCCCGGCGGAGGGGACGCCAAGAGACCCAGTACTTC.

This clone was seen a few times. This rearrangement joins TRBV7-2 to TRBJ1-2, with D uncertain. V was clipped by 0 bases and J by 8 bases, with 13 bases between them. Germline V gives CDR1 SGHTA, CDR2 FQGNSA. The CDR3 runs 14 residues. DNA for the CDR3: TGTGCCAGCAGCTTAGCTACGAGGGTTCAGGGCTACACCTTC. Amino acids: CASSLATRVQGYTF.

V and J are TRBV6-5 and TRBJ1-1; TRBD1 is a possible D gene (6 bases). The CDR3 length is 13 residues. Germline V gene sequence: CDR1 MNHEY, CDR2 SVGAGI. The V end lost 4 bases, the J end lost 10 bases, and 16 bases lay between the germline ends. The CDR3 DNA follows: TGTGCCAGCAGTTCCACCCTACAGGGACGAGCTTTCTTT. Residues: CASSSTLQGRAFF.

This clone was picked up many times. J is TRBJ2-1 and V is TRBV6-2 or TRBV6-3, with 8 nucleotides matching TRBD2. The CDR3 contains 16 residues. Germline CDR1 and CDR2: MNHEY and SVGEGT. The ends lost 6 bases at V and 4 bases at J; junction bases unmatched: 11. CDR3 in amino acids: CASSLPRGGLYNEQFF. DNA for the CDR3: TGTGCCAGCAGCCTACCCCGCGGGGGGCTGTACAATGAGCAGTTCTTC.

This clone was counted at least ten times. V gene TRBV2 combines with J gene TRBJ2-1; a weak D match, TRBD1 (6 bases). In germline, CDR1 is SNHLY, CDR2 FYNNEI. With 1 base removed from V and 3 bases from J, the gap between germline ends came to 7 bases. The length of the CDR3 is 14 residues. The CDR3 loop is CASSEEQGYNEQFF. For the CDR3, the DNA is TGTGCCAGCAGTGAAGAACAGGGCTACAATGAGCAGTTCTTC. Combining the CDR3 with reference TRBV2 and TRBJ2-1 gives the whole variable domain EPEVTQTPSHQVTQMGQEVILRCVPISNHLYFYWYRQILGQKVEFLVSFYNNEISEKSEIFDDQFSVERPDGSNFTLKIRSTKLEDSAMYFCASSEEQGYNEQFFGPGTRLTVL.

This clone has just one count. The V call is TRBV3-1 (or the pseudogene TRBV3-2), the J call TRBJ2-5, with D hard to call. Germline V lookup: CDR1 LGHDT, CDR2 YNNKEL (reference sequence). The germline V and J ends were trimmed by 4 bases and 10 bases, with 16 bases remaining between them. The CDR3 contains 13 residues. CDR3 region: CASSPPGGGGQYF. The CDR3, as DNA: TGTGCCAGCAGCCCTCCTGGCGGTGGTGGCCAGTACTTC.

The V call is TRBV7-6, the J call TRBJ2-3; the D is unclear. The V end lost 5 bases, the J end lost 0 bases, and 18 bases lay between the germline ends. CDR3 length: 17 amino acids. From germline, CDR1 is SGHVS and CDR2 FNYEAQ. The CDR3 sequence is CASSPVIQTLSTDTQYF. CDR3 coding DNA: TGTGCCAGCAGCCCTGTCATACAGACCCTTAGCACAGATACGCAGTATTTT.

The chain has TRBV30 and TRBJ1-6; D not resolved. Germline V gene lookup returns CDR1 GTSNPN and CDR2 SVGIG (reference sequence). V was shortened by 6 bases and J by 6 bases, with 15 bases between the two germline ends. The CDR3 runs 14 residues. The CDR3 is CACLTAASNSPLHF. CDR3 sequence (DNA): TGTGCCTGTCTGACTGCGGCCAGTAATTCACCCCTCCACTTT.

The rearrangement joins TRBV7-8 to TRBJ2-3; 7 bases map to TRBD2. The CDR3 has 14 amino acids. The J segment lost 5 bases and the V segment lost 6 bases, leaving 8 bases of the junction unmatched. Germline assignment: CDR1 SGHVS and CDR2 FQNEAQ. The CDR3 loop reads CASSILAAQDTQYF. The CDR3 bases are TGTGCCAGCAGTATTCTAGCGGCCCAAGATACGCAGTATTTT.

V is TRBV5-4 and J is TRBJ2-7, with D possibly TRBD1 on 8 matching bases. The CDR3 sequence is 16 residues long. V shed 3 bases and J shed 0 bases, with 16 bases lying between them. The germline CDR1 and CDR2 sequences are SGHNT and YYREEE (reference sequence). The CDR3 DNA sequence: TGTGCCAGCAGCTCAGGACAGGGAGGGAGCTCCTACGAGCAGTACTTC. Its translation is CASSSGQGGSSYEQYF.

The chain recombines TRBV14 with TRBJ2-3; D may be TRBD1 (6 bases). Germline CDR1 is SGHDN and CDR2 is FVKESK. The ends were cut back, 0 bases at V and 0 bases at J, with 13 bases in the middle. This CDR3 has 17 amino acids. The chain's CDR3 is CASSQDWGRSSTDTQYF. The CDR3 coding sequence is TGTGCCAGCAGCCAAGATTGGGGGCGATCTAGCACAGATACGCAGTATTTT.

The gene calls are TRBV7-9 and TRBJ2-3; no reliable D call. The CDR3 consists of 11 residues. V was clipped by 5 bases and J by 2 bases, with 2 bases between them. CDR1 is SEHNR, CDR2 FQNEAQ, per germline (reference sequence). This chain's CDR3 is CASSLTDTQYF. The CDR3 bases are TGTGCCAGCAGCCTCACAGATACGCAGTATTTT.

The table lists this clone with a count of one. V is TRBV9 and J is TRBJ2-1; tentatively, D is TRBD2 (6 bases). Deletions cut 5 bases from V and 0 bases from J, with 12 bases between. This CDR3 comprises 15 residues. Germline CDR1 SGDLS, CDR2 YYNGEE. CDR3 loop: CASREDGSSYNEQFF. Written as DNA, the CDR3 is TGTGCCAGCAGGGAGGACGGGAGCTCCTACAATGAGCAGTTCTTC.

The CDR3 region is CASSGKGGGQALLCGANVLTF. The CDR3 nucleotides read TGCGCCAGCAGTGGAAAAGGCGGTGGACAGGCCCTTTTGTGTGGGGCCAACGTCCTGACTTTC. The V gene is TRBV23-1, the J gene TRBJ2-6; 7 bases are a match to TRBD1. TRBV23-1 is given ORF status, its function remaining uncertain. The junction had 22 bases not matched to a gene; V was cut back by 5 bases and J by 3 bases. This CDR3 comprises 21 residues.

The CDR3 region is CASSLDGVREQYF. The CDR3 DNA follows: TGTGCCAGCAGCTTGGACGGAGTCCGCGAGCAGTACTTC. The chain uses TRBV5-4 and TRBJ2-7; D not certain. The V end was cut by 0 bases, the J end by 6 bases, with 10 bases between. The CDR3 covers 13 residues. Germline CDR1 is SGHNT and CDR2 is YYREEE (reference sequence).

The chain uses TRBV27 and TRBJ2-5; 11 nucleotides line up with TRBD2. In germline, CDR1 is MNHEY, CDR2 SMNVEV (reference sequence). Trimming removed 6 bases from V and 4 bases from J; junction bases left unmatched: 1. The CDR3 extends over 13 amino acids. CDR3 DNA sequence: TGTGCCAGCAGGCTAGCGGGAGGAGAGACCCAGTACTTC. This codes for CASRLAGGETQYF.

The chain couples TRBV10-3 to TRBJ2-2; tentatively, D is TRBD2 (7 bases). The CDR3 runs 16 residues. Trimming took off 4 bases at V and 7 bases at J, with 19 bases between the two ends. From germline, CDR1 is ENHRY and CDR2 SYGVKD. The CDR3 spells CAISGRGGRADGELFF. In DNA, the CDR3 is TGTGCCATCAGTGGAAGGGGGGGGCGCGCCGACGGGGAGCTGTTTTTT.